This TCR beta chain was sequenced in a study of T cell responses to AZD1222 COVID-19 vaccine. A note on this clone: Its matching antigen is unknown.

The data were produced by immunoSEQ multiplex PCR, yet TCRdb's version contains in-frame clones alone and is incomplete. The sample comprises around 150,000 clones, roughly 89% of which are singletons, and about 2% rests with the top ten. Germline loops: CDR1 SGHNT, CDR2 YYREEE (reference sequence). The CDR3 covers 13 residues. The J segment lost 5 bases and the V segment lost 5 bases, leaving 6 bases of the junction unmatched. Whole-study results and caveats: At baseline, just five or six AZD1222 recipients tested seropositive. Donors were chiefly white British, with a greater number of females, and clonal diversity was perhaps underestimated. Targets within unmutated variant regions were reportedly found for nearly half of spike-specific TCRs.

Specimen: peripheral blood, collected on day 0 of AZD1222 vaccination. The genes are TRBV5-4 and TRBJ1-2; 7 positions match TRBD1. The receptor's source is an adult in good health. The CDR3 here is CASRNGTVYGYTF. For the CDR3, the DNA is TGTGCCAGCAGAAATGGGACAGTTTATGGCTACACCTTC.